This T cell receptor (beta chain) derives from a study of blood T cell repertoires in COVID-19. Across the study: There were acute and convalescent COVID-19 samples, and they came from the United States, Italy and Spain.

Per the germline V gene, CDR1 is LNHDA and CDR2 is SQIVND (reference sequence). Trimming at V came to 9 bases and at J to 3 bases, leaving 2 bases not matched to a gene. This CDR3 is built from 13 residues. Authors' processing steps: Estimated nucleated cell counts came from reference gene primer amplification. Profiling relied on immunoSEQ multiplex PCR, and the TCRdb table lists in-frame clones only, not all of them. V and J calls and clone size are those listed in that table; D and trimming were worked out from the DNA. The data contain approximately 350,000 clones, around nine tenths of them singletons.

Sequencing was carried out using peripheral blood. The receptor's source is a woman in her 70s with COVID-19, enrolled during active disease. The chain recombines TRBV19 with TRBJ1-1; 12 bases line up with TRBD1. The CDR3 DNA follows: TGTGCCAGCCGGGACAGGGGGCACACTGAAGCTTTCTTT. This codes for CASRDRGHTEAFF.